What follows are 14 T cell receptor beta chains derived from one specimen sequenced in a study of response to subunit inactivated influenza vaccine. MiXCR was run by TCRdb on the RT-PCR reads, yielding one entry per CDR3 protein. Here the sample spans more than 500,000 distinct CDR3 sequences, roughly 12% being singletons. The same sample was also used in a study of T cells expressing NK-cell markers. Per that paper: What made the TCR beta cDNA was 5'RACE template switching with UMIs.

The sequencing here drew on PBMCs from blood, taken on the day of vaccination. Receptors were obtained from a man aged 50-59 years who received an inactivated influenza vaccine.

This clonotype was detected many times. The genes are TRBV5-1 and TRBJ2-3; weak D call: TRBD2 (5 bases). Per the germline V gene, CDR1 is SGHRS and CDR2 is YFSETQ. V lost 4 bases, J lost 5 bases, and 17 bases lay in between. The CDR3 runs to 15 residues. In nucleotides, the CDR3 is TGCGCCAGCAGCCCCGGTCTGGGGAGCGGAGATACGCAGTATTTT. Translating it yields CASSPGLGSGDTQYF.

The rearrangement uses TRBV29-1 and TRBJ2-1, with 7 positions matching TRBD1. The germline V gene has CDR1 SQVTM and CDR2 ANQGSEA. Unmatched junction bases numbered 13, after V lost 7 bases and J lost 13 bases. The length of the CDR3 is 12 residues. CDR3 loop: CSGGQSNRLQFF. As DNA, the CDR3 is TGCAGCGGGGGACAGAGTAACCGGTTACAGTTCTTC.

This clonotype was counted a few times. The chain combines TRBV6-1 with TRBJ1-3; D gene ambiguous. Germline lookup yields CDR1 MNHNS and CDR2 SASEGT. The CDR3 loop spans 13 amino acids. The V end lost 1 base, the J end lost 3 bases, and 4 bases lay between the germline ends. The CDR3 loop is CASSEDSGNTIYF. The CDR3 coding sequence is TGTGCCAGCAGTGAAGACAGTGGAAACACCATATATTTT.

Many counts were recorded for this clonotype. The rearrangement links TRBV5-6 to TRBJ2-5; D gene uncertain. With 4 bases removed from V and 2 bases from J, the gap between germline ends came to 3 bases. This CDR3 comprises 11 residues. Per germline, CDR1 SGHDT and CDR2 YYEEEE. In DNA, the CDR3 is TGTGCCAGCAGCGATCAAGAGACCCAGTACTTC. The encoded protein is CASSDQETQYF.

This clonotype was found a few times. The V gene is TRBV10-2, the J gene TRBJ2-1; D is undetermined. V shed 3 bases and J shed 3 bases, with 12 bases lying between them. The CDR3 is made up of 15 amino acids. Germline CDR1 WSHSY, CDR2 SAAADI. The CDR3 DNA sequence: TGCGCCAGCAGTGAATCTGAGACACTCTACAATGAGCAGTTCTTC. As protein: CASSESETLYNEQFF.

This clonotype was seen ten or more times. The chain carries TRBV4-2 and TRBJ2-1, with 9 bases that match TRBD2. The V segment lost 3 bases and the J segment 7 bases; nucleotides outside the gene matches: 7. CDR1 is LGHNA, CDR2 YNFKEQ, per germline. The CDR3 sequence is 15 residues long. The CDR3 here is CASSQLAGVVNEQFF. In DNA, the CDR3 is TGTGCCAGCAGCCAGTTAGCGGGAGTTGTTAATGAGCAGTTCTTC.

This clonotype occurred many times. V is TRBV10-3 and J is TRBJ2-5; the D gene is possibly TRBD1 (5 bases). The germline gives CDR1 ENHRY, CDR2 SYGVKD. V lost 6 bases, J lost 2 bases, and 7 bases lay in between. CDR3 size: 12 residues. The CDR3 region is CAISRQQETQYF. The CDR3 nucleotides read TGTGCCATCAGCCGACAGCAAGAGACCCAGTACTTC.

This clonotype showed up many times. V and J are TRBV28 and TRBJ2-3; D gene uncertain. CDR1 is MDHEN, CDR2 SYDVKM, per germline. The CDR3 is 13 amino acids. V was cut by 3 bases and J by 7 bases, with 11 bases left in between. CDR3 residues: CASSFRDFYTQYF. The CDR3 DNA reads as TGTGCCAGCAGTTTCCGCGACTTCTATACGCAGTATTTT.

This clonotype appeared a few times. This chain connects TRBV14 to TRBJ2-7; D unclear. V shed 8 bases and J shed 3 bases, with 11 bases lying between them. The CDR3 runs 12 residues. CDR1 and CDR2 (germline): SGHDN, FVKESK. The CDR3 nucleotides read TGTGCCAGCTCTATAAACCGCTACGAGCAGTACTTC. It encodes CASSINRYEQYF.

This clonotype was counted only a few times. The junction differs from germline at one of its ends, possibly a read error. The rearrangement joins TRBV7-7 to TRBJ2-1; D may be TRBD2 (5 bases). Germline assignment: CDR1 SSHAT and CDR2 FNYEAQ (reference sequence). This CDR3 is 14 amino acids long. This chain's CDR3 is CASSHGGAHNEQFF. For the CDR3, the DNA is TGTGCTAGCAGCCATGGAGGCGCCCACAATGAGCAGTTCTTC.

This clonotype was counted between two and nine times. This chain joins TRBV12-3 or TRBV12-4 and TRBJ2-5; D tentatively reads TRBD1 or TRBD2 (5 bases each). This CDR3 is built from 15 residues. V was shortened by 6 bases and J by 1 base, with 15 bases between the two germline ends. The DNA of the CDR3 is TGTGCCAGCAGAGACTCGGGACCGACCCAAGAGACCCAGTACTTC. It codes for CASRDSGPTQETQYF.

The chain has TRBV6-6 and TRBJ2-7, with 9 nucleotides matching TRBD2. V shed 6 bases and J 6 bases; nucleotides not matched to a gene: 6. The CDR3 consists of 13 residues. Germline V gene sequence: CDR1 MNHNY, CDR2 SVGAGI (reference sequence). The CDR3 reads CASSAGGRREQYF. For the CDR3, the DNA is TGTGCCAGCAGCGCGGGAGGGCGGCGCGAGCAGTACTTC.

This clonotype was observed a few times. The chain is built from TRBV5-1 and TRBJ2-1, with D unclear. V lost 4 bases, J lost 10 bases, and 12 bases lay in between. Germline V CDR1 and CDR2: SGHRS, YFSETQ. The CDR3 spans 12 residues. DNA of the CDR3: TGCGCCAGCAGCCTGGGTAATTTGGAGCAGTTCTTC. Its protein is CASSLGNLEQFF.

This clonotype has only a few counts. The rearrangement links TRBV28 to TRBJ2-7; 11 nucleotides match TRBD2. This CDR3 has 21 amino acids. The V and J ends lost 5 bases and 0 bases, in that order; junction bases with no gene match: 21. Per germline, CDR1 MDHEN and CDR2 SYDVKM. The CDR3 coding sequence is TGTGCCAGCAGTGGTGGCGACGCCACTGGGCTAGCGGGAGGCTCCTCCTACGAGCAGTACTTC. Amino acid sequence: CASSGGDATGLAGGSSYEQYF.